A single TCR beta chain is shown here with its context. This entry comes from a study of OX40 agonist ivuxolimab in advanced cancers. V lost 6 bases to trimming and J lost 7 bases; unmatched junction nucleotides: 12. The CDR3 runs 14 residues. Germline assignment: CDR1 MDHEN and CDR2 SYDVKM. Assay: immunoSEQ multiplex PCR; the TCRdb copy retains only in-frame clones and omits some. The profile shows some 49,000 clones, roughly 80% of them singletons. This clonotype was sampled from an adult with an advanced solid tumor such as melanoma, head and neck, liver or kidney cancer. Specimen: CD4+ or CD8+ T cells sorted from blood, collected in a trial of the OX40 agonist ivuxolimab. The chain couples TRBV28 to TRBJ2-7; the match to TRBD1 covers 7 bases. The CDR3 is CASRLTGREKEQYF. The CDR3 DNA sequence: TGTGCCAGCAGGCTGACAGGGCGAGAGAAAGAGCAGTACTTC. Full variable domain (outside the CDR3, taken from reference TRBV28 and TRBJ2-7): DVKVTQSSRYLVKRTGEKVFLECVQDMDHENMFWYRQDPGLGLRLIYFSYDVKMKEKGDIPEGYSVSREKKERFSLILESASTNQTSMYLCASRLTGREKEQYFGPGTRLTVT.